A single sample is the source of the 5 T cell receptor beta chains below, sequenced in a study of CD8+CD57+ T cells in acquired aplastic anemia. Genomic DNA templated the TCR beta VDJ and CDR3 profiling. TCRdb re-analysed the reads in MiXCR, keeping a single row per CDR3 protein. The sample holds about 130,000 distinct CDR3 sequences, 48% seen once. The sequenced sample consisted of sorted CD4+, CD8+, or CD8+CD57+ T cells (not recorded which) from PBMCs. These receptors originate from a human donor in good health, serving as a control.

This clonotype was found a few times. The V gene is TRBV6-5, the J gene TRBJ2-3; D gene ambiguous. Looked up from germline, CDR1 is MNHEY and CDR2 is SVGAGI. The V and J ends lost 1 base and 1 base respectively, with 6 bases between them. This CDR3 is built from 14 residues. The CDR3: CASSYWARTDTQYF. The CDR3 coding sequence is TGTGCCAGCAGTTACTGGGCCCGCACAGATACGCAGTATTTT.

The CDR3 DNA reads TGTGCCAGCAGCTTAGGTATAGGGACAGGGGGCTACGAGCAGTACTTC. Encoded protein: CASSLGIGTGGYEQYF. V gene TRBV11-2 combines with J gene TRBJ2-7; 11 bases line up with TRBD1. The length of the CDR3 is 16 residues. J gave up 3 bases and V 1 base, and 5 bases lay outside the gene matches. CDR1 and CDR2 from the germline V gene are SGHAT and FQNNGV. Full variable domain (outside the CDR3, taken from reference TRBV11-2 and TRBJ2-7): EAGVAQSPRYKIIEKRQSVAFWCNPISGHATLYWYQQILGQGPKLLIQFQNNGVVDDSQLPKDRFSAERLKGVDSTLKIQPAKLEDSAVYLCASSLGIGTGGYEQYFGPGTRLTVT.

This chain joins TRBV7-9 and TRBJ2-5, with D uncertain. V lost 6 bases to trimming and J lost 4 bases, with 9 bases between them. CDR1 and CDR2 from the germline V gene are SEHNR and FQNEAQ (reference sequence). This CDR3 has 12 residues. CDR3 sequence: CASSPRRETQYF. The CDR3, as DNA: TGTGCCAGCAGTCCTAGGCGAGAGACCCAGTACTTC.

The V gene is TRBV29-1, the J gene TRBJ2-1; TRBD2 matches 11 bases. The CDR3 length is 14 residues. Germline trimming cut 4 bases from V and 6 bases from J; bases unmatched to any gene: 5. Germline values: CDR1 SQVTM, CDR2 ANQGSEA. CDR3 residues: CSVVAGGPFNEQFF. For the CDR3, the DNA is TGCAGCGTTGTAGCGGGGGGGCCCTTCAATGAGCAGTTCTTC.

This clonotype has at least ten counts. The chain carries TRBV6-5 and TRBJ2-7, with D uncertain. Trimming cost V 3 bases and J 4 bases, with 13 bases left between them. Germline V gene data show CDR1 as MNHEY and CDR2 as SVGAGI. The CDR3 contains 14 residues. Here the CDR3 reads CASSYGSNPYEQYF. In DNA form, the CDR3 reads TGTGCCAGCAGTTATGGTAGTAACCCATACGAGCAGTACTTC.